This T cell receptor beta chain was obtained from a study of T cell responses to AZD1222 COVID-19 vaccine. Per germline, CDR1 MDHEN and CDR2 SYDVKM. CDR3 length equals 14 residues. Trimming removed 6 bases from V and 0 bases from J, with 8 bases in between. Only in-frame clones appear in the TCRdb table, and some are missing; sequencing was by immunoSEQ multiplex PCR. The sample has approximately 200,000 clones; 85% to 95% are singletons. Study observations and caveats: Spike-wide coverage was observed for vaccine-associated CD4 TCRs, with dominant responses at 160-218 and 743-854. Increased Spike-specific TCR breadth and depth were observed after two AZD1222 doses. Of spike-specific TCRs, nearly half reportedly target regions left unmutated in variants.

A note on this clone: Antigen unknown.

The genes are TRBV28 and TRBJ2-2; D may be TRBD1 (6 bases). The clonotype comes from an adult in good health. The sample in question was peripheral blood, obtained on day 0 of AZD1222 vaccination. CDR3 DNA sequence: TGTGCCAGCAGGGACAGAGCGAACACCGGGGAGCTGTTTTTT. This translates into CASRDRANTGELFF.